This TCR beta chain originates from a study of blood T cells in healthy people across ages. This clonotype was seen a few times. It was with a sample-barcoded 5' primer and a J-beta primer mix that a second PCR of about 6 to 12 cycles was run. With 12 random nucleotides, a template-switch adaptor tagged each individual cDNA molecule. TCRdb fed the 5' RACE reads into MiXCR, producing one record per CDR3 protein. The table records some 1.4 million distinct CDR3 sequences, 42% of them present only once. V was clipped by 1 base and J by 3 bases, with 13 bases between them. CDR3 length equals 15 residues. Germline assignment: CDR1 MNHNS and CDR2 SASEGT.

Material: blood. J is TRBJ2-7 and V is TRBV6-1; D gene unclear. The sequence was collected from a woman aged 18-29 years in good health. The CDR3 DNA reads TGTGCCAGCAGTGAAGTCCTAGAATTTAACTACGAGCAGTACTTC. Amino acids: CASSEVLEFNYEQYF.